This T cell receptor (beta chain) was found in a study of shared clonotypes between healthy human individuals. The CDR3 length is 13 residues. V gave up 8 bases and J gave up 8 bases; unmatched junction bases: 8. Germline CDR1 reads KGHSH; CDR2 reads LQKENI. Assay used: immunoSEQ multiplex PCR; TCRdb lists only in-frame clones, some missing. The sample records over a million clones, roughly 75% being singletons. The rearrangement uses TRBV18 and TRBJ1-4, with TRBD1 matching over 7 bases. Material: memory CD4+ T cells sorted from blood. Stated subset: CD45RA-negative fraction. This sequence was found in a man between 18 and 35 years old in good health. CDR3 DNA: TGTGCCAGCACGGGACAGCGGGGCGAAAAACTGTTTTTT. Translated: CASTGQRGEKLFF.